The entry below gives a single TCR beta chain sequence along with its context. Its target antigen remains unknown. It has no much larger one-base neighbor in the sample; base qualities were not kept. The data were taken from a study of OX40 agonist ivuxolimab in advanced cancers. Broadly, across the study: The costimulatory receptor OX40 (CD134) was targeted by ivuxolimab, a fully human IgG2 agonistic monoclonal antibody. Intravenous ivuxolimab was administered to patients every 2 weeks at six dose levels: 0.01, 0.1, 0.3, 1.5, 3 and 10 mg/kg. Of the approximately 50 dose-escalation patients, hepatocellular carcinoma was present in roughly 19, melanoma in around 15, renal cell carcinoma in 9 and head and neck cancer in 9. In the dose-escalation cohort, 65% to 85% of patients were male, and the mean age was approximately 60 years with a range of roughly 23 to 79. Patients were allowed to have had prior anti-PD-1, anti-PD-L1 or anti-CTLA-4 therapy, and around 41% of the dose-escalation patients had previously received checkpoint inhibitors. Three dose-escalation patients achieved partial responses, one with hepatocellular carcinoma and two with cutaneous melanoma. The point of sequencing TCRbeta in the periphery was to test whether ivuxolimab changed TCR sequence diversity and drove clonal T-cell expansion. The monotherapy dose-escalation portion (N = 52 patients) of the phase I ivuxolimab trial is reported in the paper.

For sequencing of the TCRbeta CDR3 region, genomic DNA was extracted from the sorted cells. The immunoSEQ Assay was used to sequence the TCRbeta CDR3 regions. TCRdb retrieved this table from immuneACCESS and kept in-frame rearrangements only. Not all clones are present; in checked studies, unresolved V genes account for under half, and no reason is known for the remainder. The sample has tens of thousands of clones on record, roughly 89% of them singletons. The ten largest clones capture less than 1.5% of the sample. Overall results and qualifications from the work: Clonal expansion of both CD4+ and CD8+ blood T cells was observed from baseline to week 6 at doses 0.1 to 3.0 mg/kg. After ivuxolimab, more expanded clones were found on average in CD8+ T cells than in CD4+ T cells. Antigen specificity was not determined for the clonally expanded peripheral T cells. Partial responders in the 0.1-3.0 mg/kg groups had among the lowest normalized peripheral clonal expansion, especially among CD8+ T cells. Low levels of normalized T-cell clonal expansion were also seen in some patients who did not respond.

Deletion took 5 bases off V and 5 bases off J, with a span of 16 bases between the germline ends. Measured from the cysteine to the phenylalanine, the CDR3 is 14 residues long. The entry retains the CDR3 DNA only, 42 bases that are in frame from base 1. CDR1 is given as MNHNS and CDR2 as SASEGT, both from the germline V gene. The trial excluded patients who had a history of autoimmune disease or were on systemic immunosuppression. Peripheral blood for TCR sequencing was collected from all dose cohorts at baseline, on cycle 4 day 1, and on cycle 7 day 1. The samples were taken from a phase I, first-in-human, multicenter, open-label dose-escalation trial of ivuxolimab. Adults with locally advanced or metastatic head and neck squamous cell, hepatocellular, melanoma or renal cell carcinoma were enrolled in the trial. Before TCR sequencing, CD4+ T cells and CD8+ T cells were sorted from peripheral blood as separate populations.

The sample was CD4+ or CD8+ T cells sorted from blood, taken in a trial of the OX40 agonist ivuxolimab. This sequence originates from an adult with an advanced solid tumor such as melanoma, head and neck, liver or kidney cancer. The chain joins TRBV6-1 to TRBJ2-7; a confident D gene designation cannot be given. The sequenced DNA is TGTGCCAGCAGTTCCAGACCCCACCAGGACGAGCAGTACTTC. This codes for CASSSRPHQDEQYF.